The 2 T cell receptor beta chains given below trace back to one sample, sequenced in a study of regulatory dendritic cells for organ transplantation. Clones were sequenced by immunoSEQ multiplex PCR, and TCRdb holds only the in-frame ones, with some missing. The top ten hold around 0.093% of the sample, which has tens of thousands of clones, about four fifths seen once. The sequenced sample consisted of naive CD4+ T cells from blood. The subset was: CD45RA+ naive T cells. The receptors shown here come from a human donor in good health.

The genes are TRBV5-6 and TRBJ2-3; TRBD2 matches at 8 bases. The CDR3 sequence is 17 residues long. From germline, CDR1 is SGHDT and CDR2 YYEEEE. With V trimmed by 4 bases and J by 2 bases, 12 bases remained unmatched. The CDR3 sequence is CASSPSQSGGYTDTQYF. CDR3 coding DNA: TGTGCCAGCAGCCCCTCTCAGAGCGGGGGATACACAGATACGCAGTATTTT. Full variable domain (missing parts from reference TRBV5-6 and TRBJ2-3): DAGVTQSPTHLIKTRGQQVTLRCSPKSGHDTVSWYQQALGQGPQFIFQYYEEEERQRGNFPDRFSGHQFPNYSSELNVNALLLGDSALYLCASSPSQSGGYTDTQYFGPGTRLTVL.

This clone was counted once. The chain links TRBV7-6 to TRBJ2-2; the D gene is possibly TRBD1 (5 bases). The CDR3 has 15 residues. V shed 5 bases and J shed 3 bases, with 13 bases lying between them. The V gene's germline CDR1 is SGHVS and CDR2 FNYEAQ. CDR3 coding DNA: TGTGCCAGCAGCCAAGGGGTCCCCTACACCGGGGAGCTGTTTTTT. Translation: CASSQGVPYTGELFF.